The rows below give T cell receptor beta chains drawn from one sample of a study of CD8 T cells in Susac syndrome. A single record per CDR3 protein comes from TCRdb applying MiXCR to the immunoSEQ multiplex PCR reads. The sample has 140,000 or so distinct CDR3 sequences; 95% are singletons. Sequenced sample: CD4+ T cells from PBMCs. These receptors were obtained from a human donor with multiple sclerosis. CDR3s include the opening cysteine and the closing phenylalanine or tryptophan. The D gene is left open where the match is weak. Rows give clone size only sometimes, using once, few, many, or a class for an expanded clone.

V	length	D	size	J	CDR3	DNA
TRBV5-1	19	TRBD1	.	TRBJ1-1	CASSLAGLRDREANTEAFF	TGCGCCAGCAGCTTGGCCGGGTTGCGGGACAGGGAGGCGAACACTGAAGCTTTCTTT
TRBV15	13	.	.	TRBJ1-2	CATSQARLYGYTF	TGTGCCACCAGCCAAGCCCGACTCTATGGCTACACCTTC
TRBV5-1	14	.	.	TRBJ2-1	CASSLGLPPNEQFF	TGCGCCAGCAGCTTGGGTCTCCCCCCGAATGAGCAGTTCTTC
TRBV20-1	15	.	once	TRBJ1-5	CSARSRMGAAGPQHF	TGCAGTGCTAGATCAAGGATGGGTGCGGCCGGGCCCCAGCATTTT
TRBV12-3/TRBV12-4	15	TRBD1	.	TRBJ2-7	CASSLGRTGGDEQYF	TGTGCCAGCAGTTTAGGTAGGACAGGGGGCGACGAGCAGTACTTC
TRBV20-1	15	.	once	TRBJ2-3	CSARNPLYGGDTQYF	TGCAGTGCCAGAAACCCCCTCTACGGAGGAGATACGCAGTATTTT
TRBV7-2	15	.	.	TRBJ1-2	CASSISLGGRYGYTF	TGTGCCAGCAGCATCTCCCTGGGGGGGCGATATGGCTACACCTTC
TRBV28	13	.	.	TRBJ1-6	CASSPGYNSPLHF	TGTGCCAGTTCCCCTGGCTATAATTCACCCCTCCACTTT
TRBV4-1	18	TRBD1	.	TRBJ1-2	CASSQDQDRGRRGYGYTF	TGCGCCAGCAGCCAAGATCAGGACAGGGGGCGTAGAGGCTATGGCTACACCTTC
TRBV7-2	13	.	.	TRBJ1-1	CASSQTDYTEAFF	TGTGCCAGCAGCCAGACGGATTACACTGAAGCTTTCTTT
TRBV29-1	12	TRBD1	.	TRBJ2-7	CSMGQGKDEQYF	TGCAGCATGGGACAGGGAAAGGACGAGCAGTACTTC
TRBV6-5	12	.	few	TRBJ1-2	CASSYPGYGYTF	TGTGCCAGCAGTTACCCGGGCTATGGCTACACCTTC
TRBV6-6	14	.	.	TRBJ2-3	CASSYLGSTDTQYF	TGTGCCAGCAGTTACCTGGGATCAACAGATACGCAGTATTTT
TRBV28	14	TRBD1	.	TRBJ1-2	CASSFYDRDYGYTF	TGTGCCAGCAGTTTTTATGACAGGGACTATGGCTACACCTTC
TRBV20-1	13	.	.	TRBJ2-2	CSATLARPGELFF	TGCAGTGCTACTCTAGCGAGGCCCGGGGAGCTGTTTTTT
TRBV11-2	15	.	.	TRBJ2-5	CASSSHGGTAETQYF	TGTGCCAGCAGCTCCCATGGGGGGACAGCAGAGACCCAGTACTTC
TRBV6-5	17	.	.	TRBJ2-6	CASSYSIPGTGANVLTF	TGTGCCAGCAGTTACTCGATTCCCGGGACTGGGGCCAACGTCCTGACTTTC
TRBV7-9	15	TRBD2	.	TRBJ2-1	CASSLAGTSLNEQFF	TGTGCCAGCAGCTTGGCCGGGACTAGCTTGAATGAGCAGTTCTTC
TRBV6-6	14	.	.	TRBJ1-2	CASSYLDSQEGYTF	TGTGCCAGCAGTTACTTGGATTCCCAGGAGGGCTACACCTTC
TRBV5-4	12	.	once	TRBJ2-1	CASSLAGSEQFF	TGTGCCAGCAGCTTGGCGGGGTCTGAGCAGTTCTTC
TRBV20-1	12	TRBD2	.	TRBJ2-5	CSASQLAETQYF	TGCAGTGCCAGCCAACTAGCGGAGACCCAGTACTTC
TRBV5-4	15	.	.	TRBJ1-2	CASSVRQVRNYGYTF	TGTGCCAGCAGCGTTCGACAGGTTCGCAACTATGGCTACACCTTC
TRBV4-1	14	.	.	TRBJ1-1	CASRPQGLNTEAFF	TGCGCCAGCAGACCGCAGGGCTTGAACACTGAAGCTTTCTTT
TRBV7-2	13	.	.	TRBJ2-7	CASSLAGSHEQYF	TGTGCCAGCAGCTTAGCAGGCTCCCACGAGCAGTACTTC
TRBV6-5	15	.	.	TRBJ1-1	CASSYSSLGEIEAFF	TGTGCCAGCAGTTACTCCTCGCTCGGCGAAATTGAAGCTTTCTTT
TRBV19	14	TRBD1	.	TRBJ1-5	CASSPDRVSQPQHF	TGTGCCAGTAGCCCCGACAGGGTCAGTCAGCCCCAGCATTTT
TRBV29-1	16	TRBD2	.	TRBJ2-1	CSVVRIGGGSYNEQFF	TGCAGCGTTGTGAGAATCGGGGGGGGCTCCTACAATGAGCAGTTCTTC
TRBV20-1	15	.	.	TRBJ2-4	CSAERLQGAKNIQYF	TGCAGTGCCGAGCGCCTTCAGGGGGCCAAAAACATTCAGTACTTC
TRBV12-3/TRBV12-4	13	TRBD1	.	TRBJ1-2	CASRHRGGYGYTF	TGTGCCAGCAGGCACAGGGGTGGCTATGGCTACACCTTC
TRBV2	14	.	.	TRBJ2-7	CASARSGLSYEQYF	TGTGCCAGCGCAAGGAGCGGCCTCTCCTACGAGCAGTACTTC
TRBV12-3/TRBV12-4	15	TRBD1	.	TRBJ2-3	CASSLGRTGSDTQYF	TGTGCCAGCAGTTTAGGCAGGACAGGTAGTGATACGCAGTATTTT
TRBV2	11	.	.	TRBJ2-1	CASNPPGEQFF	TGTGCCAGCAATCCGCCGGGGGAGCAGTTCTTC
TRBV20-1	15	.	.	TRBJ2-7	CSARGLSLSGYEQYF	TGCAGTGCTAGAGGCCTTTCATTGTCGGGTTACGAGCAGTACTTC
TRBV20-1	15	.	.	TRBJ2-3	CSATSREKFTDTQYF	TGCAGTGCTACCTCCCGGGAGAAATTCACAGATACGCAGTATTTT
TRBV19	12	.	few	TRBJ1-5	CASSVSNQPQHF	TGTGCCAGTAGTGTGAGCAATCAGCCCCAGCATTTT
TRBV7-9	13	.	.	TRBJ2-5	CASSPRGRETQYF	TGTGCCAGCAGCCCCCGCGGTCGGGAGACCCAGTACTTC
TRBV7-6	15	.	.	TRBJ2-7	CASSLYQGPAYEQYF	TGTGCCAGCAGCTTATATCAGGGGCCCGCCTACGAGCAGTACTTC
TRBV12-5	14	.	.	TRBJ2-3	CASGFGPVGDTQYF	TGTGCTAGTGGTTTCGGCCCGGTGGGTGATACGCAGTATTTT
TRBV2	14	.	.	TRBJ2-4	CASSVVVAKNIQYF	TGTGCCAGCAGTGTTGTGGTGGCCAAAAACATTCAGTACTTC
TRBV7-9	17	.	.	TRBJ1-3	CASSLGVGHASGNTIYF	TGTGCCAGCAGCTTAGGGGTGGGGCATGCCTCTGGAAACACCATATATTTT
TRBV29-1	15	TRBD1	.	TRBJ2-7	CSVEEDRGHWYEQYF	TGCAGCGTTGAAGAAGACAGGGGGCATTGGTACGAGCAGTACTTC
TRBV19	13	.	.	TRBJ2-1	CASSISSDNEQFF	TGTGCCAGTAGTATTTCGTCGGACAATGAGCAGTTCTTC
TRBV5-1	13	.	.	TRBJ2-1	CASSLGVAVEQFF	TGCGCCAGCAGCTTGGGGGTCGCGGTCGAGCAGTTCTTC
TRBV7-2	15	TRBD2	.	TRBJ2-1	CASMPGLAMYNEQFF	TGTGCCAGCATGCCGGGACTAGCGATGTACAATGAGCAGTTCTTC
TRBV7-9	15	.	.	TRBJ1-2	CASSAGAGGGDGYTF	TGTGCCAGCAGTGCAGGAGCCGGCGGTGGAGATGGCTACACCTTC
TRBV12-3/TRBV12-4	14	.	once	TRBJ2-7	CASSRGLGAYEQYF	TGTGCCAGCAGCAGAGGGCTGGGAGCCTACGAGCAGTACTTC
TRBV11-2	17	TRBD1	.	TRBJ2-1	CASSLAAGTGNYNEQFF	TGTGCCAGCAGCCTTGCGGCCGGGACAGGGAACTACAATGAGCAGTTCTTC